These 16 T cell receptor beta chains were all obtained from the same sample, sequenced in a study of CXCR3-negative and CXCR3-positive naive CD8 T cells. Study-level results: Compared with CXCR3-negative naive cells, CXCR3-positive naive cells showed more hydrophobic TRB CDR3s.

Each TRB cDNA library was prepared by 5' RACE (with UMI labels). TCRdb reanalyzed the 5' RACE reads, giving one entry per CDR3 protein sequence and no DNA. Its listing shows roughly 93,000 distinct CDR3 sequences. These TCRs' antigens remain unknown. Specimen: naive CXCR3+ CD8+ T cells from blood. The sample's subset: CD45RO-CCR7+CD27+CD95- naive CD8+ T cells expressing CXCR3 (TNR3+). These receptors originate from a human donor in good health. Some clones in this sample may be carry-over from other donors' samples.

The V call is TRBV7-8, the J call TRBJ1-2; TCRdb lists TRBD1, though no DNA is available to test this call. The CDR3 totals 16 residues. Germline CDR1 SGHVS, CDR2 FQNEAQ. CDR3 protein: CASSLGRQGVGYGYTF.

The chain is built from TRBV27 and TRBJ2-5; TCRdb's D call, TRBD1, is unchecked because there is no DNA. CDR3 length equals 12 residues. Per the germline V gene, CDR1 is MNHEY and CDR2 is SMNVEV (reference sequence). CDR3 sequence reads: CASSLPGETQYF.

This chain connects TRBV4-3 to TRBJ2-1; as DNA is missing, the TRBD2 call by TCRdb cannot be tested. The CDR3 runs to 13 residues. CDR1 LGHNA and CDR2 YSLEER come from the germline V gene. This chain's CDR3 is CASSRAGRNEQFF.

The rearrangement links TRBV6-5 to TRBJ2-7; the D call of TRBD1 rests on TCRdb alone, since no DNA is present to check it. Germline-derived CDR1 and CDR2 are MNHEY and SVGAGI. The CDR3 loop spans 15 amino acids. The CDR3 here is CASSYSSRVTYEQYF.

The CDR3 region is CASRTGTDTQYF. J is TRBJ2-3 and V is TRBV27. There are 12 residues in the CDR3. CDR1 and CDR2 (germline): MNHEY, SMNVEV (reference sequence).

J is TRBJ2-7 and V is TRBV7-2; with no DNA, the TCRdb D assignment of TRBD1 cannot be verified. The CDR3 has 15 amino acids. Germline loops: CDR1 SGHTA, CDR2 FQGNSA. CDR3 amino acids: CASSLATGGSCEQYF.

This sequence joins TRBV5-1 and TRBJ2-7; TCRdb selects TRBD1, and the lack of DNA leaves this call unchecked. Germline V lookup: CDR1 SGHRS, CDR2 YFSETQ. The CDR3 sequence is 13 residues long. CDR3 residues: CASSPWGGNEQYF.

The V call is TRBV30, the J call TRBJ2-1; TCRdb's D gene call, TRBD1, goes unchecked for lack of DNA. In germline, CDR1 is GTSNPN, CDR2 SVGIG (reference sequence). The CDR3 totals 16 residues. CDR3 loop: CAWSVGAGGAANEQFF. Full variable domain (remainder filled in from reference TRBV30 and TRBJ2-1): SQTIHQWPATLVQPVGSPLSLECTVEGTSNPNLYWYRQAAGRGLQLLFYSVGIGQISSEVPQNLSASRPQDRQFILSSKKLLLSDSGFYLCAWSVGAGGAANEQFFGPGTRLTVL.

This chain connects TRBV19 to TRBJ1-1; absent DNA, TCRdb's TRBD1 call cannot be checked. Germline V gives CDR1 LNHDA, CDR2 SQIVND (reference sequence). CDR3 size: 12 residues. The CDR3 protein is CASRQGITEAFF.

V gene TRBV7-8 combines with J gene TRBJ2-2; TCRdb names TRBD1, which stays unverified in the absence of DNA. From germline, CDR1 is SGHVS and CDR2 FQNEAQ. CDR3 size: 15 residues. The chain's CDR3 is CASSWRQGPTGELFF.

This sequence joins TRBV7-9 and TRBJ2-1; the D call from TCRdb, TRBD1, cannot be confirmed without DNA. The CDR3 has 16 amino acids. CDR1 is SEHNR and CDR2 is FQNEAQ in the germline V gene (reference sequence). The CDR3 spells CASSPRPGTGGPEQFF. Supplemented by reference TRBV7-9 and TRBJ2-1, the full variable domain reads DTGVSQNPRHKITKRGQNVTFRCDPISEHNRLYWYRQTLGQGPEFLTYFQNEAQLEKSRLLSDRFSAERPKGSFSTLEIQRTEQGDSAMYLCASSPRPGTGGPEQFFGPGTRLTVL.

The chain employs TRBV28 and TRBJ2-1; TCRdb proposes TRBD1, but this gene call is untestable without DNA. CDR1 and CDR2 (germline): MDHEN, SYDVKM. The CDR3 loop spans 13 amino acids. CDR3 in amino acids: CASRPNRDPEQFF.

The V gene is TRBV7-3, the J gene TRBJ2-3; checking the TCRdb D call of TRBD1 is not possible without DNA. The CDR3 is 16 residues long. Germline V CDR1 and CDR2: SGHTA, FQGTGA. The CDR3 loop is CASSLGFGQFTDTQYF.

The CDR3 protein is CSVDPPGNTEAFF. V usage is TRBV29-1 and J usage is TRBJ1-1. CDR3 length equals 13 residues. Germline assignment: CDR1 SQVTM and CDR2 ANQGSEA.

The gene calls are TRBV6-1 and TRBJ1-5. Germline loops: CDR1 MNHNS, CDR2 SASEGT. The CDR3 runs 14 residues. CDR3 sequence reads: CASSEPYSNQPQHF.

The V and J genes are TRBV6-6 and TRBJ2-7; no DNA is available, so the TRBD1 call from TCRdb remains unchecked. CDR1 MNHNY and CDR2 SVGAGI come from the germline V gene (reference sequence). The CDR3 has 15 amino acids. CDR3: CASSYALDRVYEQYF.